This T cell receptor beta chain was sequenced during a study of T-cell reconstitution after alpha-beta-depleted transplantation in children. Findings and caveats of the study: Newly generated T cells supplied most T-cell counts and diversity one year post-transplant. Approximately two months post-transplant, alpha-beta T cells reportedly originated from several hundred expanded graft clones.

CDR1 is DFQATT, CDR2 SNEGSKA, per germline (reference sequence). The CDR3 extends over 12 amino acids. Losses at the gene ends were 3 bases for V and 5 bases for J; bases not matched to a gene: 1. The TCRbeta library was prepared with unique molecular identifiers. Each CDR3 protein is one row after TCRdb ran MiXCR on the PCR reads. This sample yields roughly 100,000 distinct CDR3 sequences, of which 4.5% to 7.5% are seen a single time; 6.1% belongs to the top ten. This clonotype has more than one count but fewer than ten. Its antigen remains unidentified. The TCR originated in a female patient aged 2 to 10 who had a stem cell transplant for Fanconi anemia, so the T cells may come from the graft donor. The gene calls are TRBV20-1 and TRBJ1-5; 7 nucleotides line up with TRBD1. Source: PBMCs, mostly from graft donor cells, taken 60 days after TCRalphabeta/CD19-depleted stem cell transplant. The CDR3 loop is CSARTGYQPQHF. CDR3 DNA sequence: TGCAGTGCTAGGACAGGGTATCAGCCCCAGCATTTT.